The 12 T cell receptor beta chains below come from one sample, sequenced in a study of a mutant IDH1 vaccine in newly diagnosed glioma. Time point: baseline, week 1 (first vaccination visit). Treatment in this sample: pre-vaccination baseline after standard-of-care therapy. The repertoire was sequenced with immunoSEQ multiplex PCR; TCRdb's copy has only in-frame clones and lacks some. The sample gives under 80,000 clones, approximately 86% of which show up once; about 3% is in the top ten. This material consisted of PBMCs, taken from a glioma patient treated with radiotherapy, temozolomide or both. These receptors were collected from a man in his thirties or forties with glioma.

V usage is TRBV19 and J usage is TRBJ1-2, with 10 bases aligning to TRBD1. This CDR3 comprises 17 residues. V was clipped by 5 bases and J by 3 bases; unmatched bases: 12. CDR1 is LNHDA and CDR2 is SQIVND in the germline V gene (reference sequence). As DNA, the CDR3 is TGTGCCAGTAGTTCCCGGGACAGGGGCCCTGGTGACTATGGCTACACCTTC. As protein: CASSSRDRGPGDYGYTF.

CDR3 in DNA: TGTGCCAGCAGTCTAAAGAGCTATAAGAGCAATCAGCCCCAGCATTTT. Its protein product is CASSLKSYKSNQPQHF. The rearrangement joins TRBV27 to TRBJ1-5, with D hard to call. Germline CDR1 MNHEY, CDR2 SMNVEV (reference sequence). V dropped 5 bases and J dropped 1 base, with 15 bases sitting between them. The length of the CDR3 is 16 residues.

The J gene is TRBJ1-1, the V gene TRBV5-7; D is unclear. TRBV5-7 counts as an open reading frame of uncertain function. The CDR3 covers 14 residues. V was trimmed by 0 bases and J by 0 bases, leaving 6 bases between them. DNA for the CDR3: TGTGCCAGCAGCTTGGGTCGGCTGAACACTGAAGCTTTCTTT. It specifies CASSLGRLNTEAFF.

The chain joins TRBV25-1 to TRBJ2-5; weak D call: TRBD1 (5 bases). CDR3 length equals 14 residues. The V end lost 1 base, the J end lost 3 bases, and 9 bases lay between the germline ends. In germline, CDR1 is MGHDK, CDR2 SYGVNS. This CDR3 reads CASSEFKGKETQYF. DNA of the CDR3: TGTGCCAGCAGTGAATTTAAGGGGAAAGAGACCCAGTACTTC.

This rearrangement joins TRBV19 to TRBJ1-6, with D possibly being TRBD1 (6 bases). The CDR3 sequence is 18 residues long. Germline values: CDR1 LNHDA, CDR2 SQIVND (reference sequence). Trimming pared 3 bases from V and 0 bases from J, leaving 15 bases between. In DNA, the CDR3 is TGTGCCAGTAGTATTCGACAGGCCTATCGCTCCTATAATTCACCCCTCCACTTT. Translating gives CASSIRQAYRSYNSPLHF.

The chain employs TRBV13 and TRBJ2-4, with unresolved D. The CDR3 has 14 amino acids. Trimming left V 1 base short and J 8 bases short, with 12 bases between. Germline V gene data show CDR1 as PRHDT and CDR2 as FYEKMQ (reference sequence). The CDR3 region is CASSLVSGGDIQYF. CDR3 sequence (DNA): TGTGCCAGCAGCTTAGTCAGTGGCGGAGACATTCAGTACTTC.

The table lists this clone with a few counts. This rearrangement joins TRBV6-5 to TRBJ2-7; 9 bases fit TRBD2. The ends lost 5 bases at V and 4 bases at J; junction bases unmatched: 9. Germline assignment: CDR1 MNHEY and CDR2 SVGAGI. This CDR3 region has 15 residues. CDR3 sequence (DNA): TGTGCCAGCAGTCCCGCGGGAGGGAGAGGGTACGAGCAGTACTTC. Translated, it gives CASSPAGGRGYEQYF.

The rearrangement uses TRBV5-1 and TRBJ1-2; no definite D call. The CDR3 has 14 residues. Trimming took 4 bases from V and 1 from J, leaving 11 bases between them. CDR1 SGHRS and CDR2 YFSETQ come from the germline V gene. CDR3 sequence (DNA): TGCGCCAGCAGCCCGGCGGGCAATAACTATGGCTACACCTTC. This gives the protein CASSPAGNNYGYTF.

With respect to this clone: In the same sample, other DNA sequences code for this CDR3. The chain is built from TRBV5-1 and TRBJ1-4; D possibly corresponds to TRBD1 (5 bases). Deletions cut 4 bases from V and 0 bases from J, with 13 bases between. This CDR3 is 16 amino acids long. Per the germline V gene, CDR1 is SGHRS and CDR2 is YFSETQ. The CDR3 DNA reads as TGCGCCAGCAGCGGAGGGACGCCCGCAACTAATGAAAAACTGTTTTTT. This encodes CASSGGTPATNEKLFF.

The V and J genes are TRBV4-1 and TRBJ1-3; D is ambiguous. The CDR3 runs 16 residues. V lost 3 bases, J lost 0 bases, and 12 bases lay in between. Germline assignment: CDR1 MGHRA and CDR2 YSYEKL. The DNA for the CDR3 is TGCGCCAGCAGCCAGTCTCCGGGCATCTCTGGAAACACCATATATTTT. Translation gives CASSQSPGISGNTIYF.

The chain has TRBV4-2 and TRBJ2-7, with 9 bases that match TRBD1. The CDR3 is made up of 15 amino acids. V lost 5 bases and J lost 4; bases outside the gene matches: 9. Looked up from germline, CDR1 is LGHNA and CDR2 is YNFKEQ. CDR3 in DNA: TGTGCCAGCAGCTCAACAAGACAGGGGGGGTACGAGCAGTACTTC. Its protein is CASSSTRQGGYEQYF.

In the case of this clone: Germline is not matched at one junction end, which may reflect a read error. J is TRBJ1-2 and V is TRBV6-1; perhaps TRBD1 as D (5 bases). The CDR3 length is 14 residues. The germline V gene has CDR1 MNHNS and CDR2 SASEGT. For the CDR3, the DNA is TGTGCCGGCAGGGACGGTAACTCTAACTATGGCTACACCTTC. Its protein is CAGRDGNSNYGYTF.